Listed here are 23 T cell receptor beta chains from one sample, sequenced in a study of CD8 T cells in Susac syndrome. RNA in amounts of roughly 0.5 to 1 ug was reverse transcribed with random hexamers. TCRdb called the immunoSEQ multiplex PCR reads again in MiXCR, with one record for every CDR3 protein. Of about 300,000 distinct CDR3 sequences listed, around 84% are singletons. Material for sequencing was CD8+ T cells from PBMCs. The receptor set was obtained from a human donor with multiple sclerosis.

This clonotype was observed a single time. The rearrangement links TRBV20-1 to TRBJ2-7; 9 positions agree with TRBD2. The CDR3 runs to 15 residues. V shed 0 bases, J shed 4 bases, and the junction held 7 bases outside the gene matches. The germline V gene encodes CDR1 DFQATT and CDR2 SNEGSKA (reference sequence). The CDR3 spells CSARDRASGTYEQYF. The DNA for the CDR3 is TGCAGTGCTAGAGATAGGGCTAGCGGGACTTACGAGCAGTACTTC.

V is TRBV15 and J is TRBJ2-3, with a tentative D call TRBD1 (6 bases). The CDR3 covers 14 residues. Germline CDR1 reads LNHNV; CDR2 reads YYDKDF (reference sequence). Trimming cost V 3 bases and J 7 bases, with 14 bases left between them. The CDR3 is CATSSYRDVNTQYF. As DNA, the CDR3 is TGTGCCACCAGCAGTTACAGGGACGTTAATACGCAGTATTTT.

J is TRBJ2-3 and V is TRBV20-1; no clear D. The CDR3 runs 15 residues. V was pared by 3 bases and J by 0 bases, with 13 bases between. Germline CDR1 is DFQATT and CDR2 is SNEGSKA (reference sequence). The CDR3 loop reads CSARPRELSTDTQYF. In nucleotides, the CDR3 is TGCAGTGCTAGGCCGAGAGAGCTGAGCACAGATACGCAGTATTTT.

The V call is TRBV28, the J call TRBJ2-2, with a weak D call TRBD2 (5 bases). In germline, CDR1 is MDHEN, CDR2 SYDVKM. Trimming stripped 8 bases from V and 3 bases from J, with 16 bases between. This CDR3 region has 15 residues. CDR3 DNA sequence: TGTGCCAGCCGAACTAGGATCAGAGACACCGGGGAGCTGTTTTTT. This translates into CASRTRIRDTGELFF.

This chain uses TRBV10-3 with TRBJ2-7; possible D gene TRBD2, 6 bases. This CDR3 comprises 13 residues. CDR1 and CDR2 from the germline V gene are ENHRY and SYGVKD. Trimming shortened V by 6 bases and J by 0 bases, and 9 bases separated the two germline ends. DNA of the CDR3: TGTGCCATCAGGGGAGGCAGCTCCTACGAGCAGTACTTC. Its translation: CAIRGGSSYEQYF.

The chain combines TRBV7-9 with TRBJ2-1; D gene unclear. The germline V gene encodes CDR1 SEHNR and CDR2 FQNEAQ (reference sequence). This CDR3 comprises 13 residues. V was trimmed by 5 bases and J by 5 bases, leaving 10 bases between them. Here the CDR3 DNA reads TGTGCCAGCAGCCCCGTCGAGGACAATGAGCAGTTCTTC. Protein sequence: CASSPVEDNEQFF.

The chain employs TRBV6-5 and TRBJ2-1, with TRBD2 matching 7 bases. V shed 2 bases, J shed 9 bases, and the junction held 13 bases outside the gene matches. The CDR3 has 16 amino acids. The germline gives CDR1 MNHEY, CDR2 SVGAGI. CDR3 sequence: CASSYGVLRETREQFF. The CDR3 DNA sequence: TGTGCCAGCAGTTACGGGGTGCTGCGGGAGACCCGTGAGCAGTTCTTC.

This clonotype was detected only once. The chain employs TRBV7-9 and TRBJ2-4; 11 nucleotides align to TRBD1. In germline, CDR1 is SEHNR, CDR2 FQNEAQ (reference sequence). The V and J ends lost 5 bases and 8 bases, in that order; junction bases with no gene match: 8. The CDR3 has 15 amino acids. CDR3 nucleotides: TGTGCCAGCAGCCTATCCCGGACAGGGGGCGACATTCAGTACTTC. The encoded protein is CASSLSRTGGDIQYF.

This clonotype was counted once. The V gene is TRBV7-9, the J gene TRBJ2-7, with TRBD2 matching over 10 bases. V lost 5 bases and J lost 0; bases outside the gene matches: 10. The CDR3 totals 17 residues. CDR1 is SEHNR, CDR2 FQNEAQ, per germline (reference sequence). In nucleotides, the CDR3 is TGTGCCAGCAGCCCCATCGCCGGGACTAGCGCCTCCTACGAGCAGTACTTC. Residues: CASSPIAGTSASYEQYF.

The gene calls are TRBV4-1 and TRBJ2-5, with a weak D call TRBD2 (6 bases). The germline V gene has CDR1 MGHRA and CDR2 YSYEKL. Trimming took off 0 bases at V and 4 bases at J, with 12 bases between the two ends. CDR3 length: 15 amino acids. CDR3 loop: CASSQDRGEVETQYF. In DNA, the CDR3 is TGCGCCAGCAGCCAAGATCGAGGGGAGGTAGAGACCCAGTACTTC.

This clonotype has only a few counts. The chain recombines TRBV7-6 with TRBJ1-6; D gene ambiguous. Germline CDR1 SGHVS, CDR2 FNYEAQ. The V end lost 0 bases, the J end lost 12 bases, and 9 bases lay between the germline ends. The CDR3 is 13 residues long. DNA of the CDR3: TGTGCCAGCAGCTTAGCAGTCTGGGAACCCCTCCACTTT. Its translation: CASSLAVWEPLHF.

There are a few counts of this clonotype. The chain combines TRBV6-5 with TRBJ2-2, with D unresolved. Trimming took 1 base from V and 3 from J, leaving 9 bases between them. The CDR3 loop spans 15 amino acids. Germline CDR1 is MNHEY and CDR2 is SVGAGI. CDR3 sequence reads: CASSYLRIDTGELFF. The CDR3 coding sequence is TGTGCCAGCAGTTACTTGCGCATAGACACCGGGGAGCTGTTTTTT.

This chain connects TRBV10-3 to TRBJ2-4; D remains unclear. The ends were cut back, 5 bases at V and 8 bases at J, with 16 bases in the middle. CDR1 ENHRY and CDR2 SYGVKD come from the germline V gene. The CDR3 has 14 amino acids. Here the CDR3 DNA reads TGTGCCATCAGTCCAACGACCGCCGCTGACATTCAGTACTTC. This encodes CAISPTTAADIQYF.

Turning to this clonotype: One junction end does not reproduce the germline sequence, and a read error may be involved. J is TRBJ2-2 and V is TRBV4-1; 9 positions agree with TRBD2. This CDR3 comprises 16 residues. Germline V gives CDR1 MGHRA, CDR2 YSYEKL. The DNA for the CDR3 is TGCGCCAGCAGCCAAAGGACTAGCGCCTACACCGGGGGGCTGTTTTTT. Its translation: CASSQRTSAYTGGLFF.

The chain couples TRBV20-1 to TRBJ1-5; D ambiguous. Per the germline V gene, CDR1 is DFQATT and CDR2 is SNEGSKA (reference sequence). The CDR3 runs 12 residues. The V gene lost 5 bases and the J gene lost 7 bases, with 12 bases spanning the gap. The CDR3: CSAPQVGQPQHF. The CDR3, as DNA: TGCAGTGCTCCCCAGGTTGGACAGCCCCAGCATTTT.

The V call is TRBV2, the J call TRBJ1-5, with 10 bases matching TRBD1. Germline V gene data show CDR1 as SNHLY and CDR2 as FYNNEI. V dropped 6 bases and J dropped 2; count of bases not matched to a gene: 4. This CDR3 contains 15 residues. CDR3 coding DNA: TGTGCCAGCAGGGGGGACAGGGGTGGCAATCAGCCCCAGCATTTT. Translated: CASRGDRGGNQPQHF.

This chain connects TRBV3-1 to TRBJ2-7, with a tentative D call TRBD1 (6 bases). The CDR3 runs 16 residues. Germline assignment: CDR1 LGHDT and CDR2 YNNKEL (reference sequence). The V gene lost 3 bases and the J gene lost 2 bases, with 17 bases spanning the gap. CDR3 sequence: CASSQFPGHNTYEQYF. DNA of the CDR3: TGTGCCAGCAGCCAGTTCCCGGGACACAACACCTACGAGCAGTACTTC.

V gene TRBV19 combines with J gene TRBJ2-1; D not resolved. Trimming removed 1 base at V and 3 bases at J, with 4 bases between. The CDR3 is 13 residues long. Looked up from germline, CDR1 is LNHDA and CDR2 is SQIVND (reference sequence). The CDR3 loop is CASSIALYNEQFF. CDR3 DNA sequence: TGTGCCAGTAGTATAGCGCTCTACAATGAGCAGTTCTTC. The full variable domain, its missing parts supplied by reference TRBV19 and TRBJ2-1, is DGGITQSPKYLFRKEGQNVTLSCEQNLNHDAMYWYRQDPGQGLRLIYYSQIVNDFQKGDIAEGYSVSREKKESFPLTVTSAQKNPTAFYLCASSIALYNEQFFGPGTRLTVL.

The rearrangement links TRBV6-4 to TRBJ2-3; a weak D match, TRBD2 (5 bases). The CDR3 has 16 amino acids. From germline, CDR1 is MRHNA and CDR2 SNTAGT. V was trimmed by 3 bases and J by 1 base, leaving 14 bases between them. The CDR3 loop reads CASSEILGAGTDTQYF. CDR3 DNA sequence: TGTGCCAGCAGTGAGATATTAGGAGCGGGCACAGATACGCAGTATTTT.

This chain joins TRBV10-3 and TRBJ2-1; TRBD1 might be the D (6 bases). The V and J ends lost 0 bases and 5 bases respectively, with 11 bases between them. The CDR3 covers 15 residues. The germline gives CDR1 ENHRY, CDR2 SYGVKD. CDR3 loop: CAISESAGVDNEQFF. The CDR3 DNA reads TGTGCCATCAGTGAGTCGGCAGGGGTCGACAATGAGCAGTTCTTC.

A few counts support this clonotype. The chain uses TRBV12-3 or TRBV12-4 and TRBJ1-1; D gene ambiguous. Trimming shortened V by 10 bases and J by 10 bases, and 10 bases separated the two germline ends. This CDR3 has 9 residues. The CDR3, as DNA: TGTGCCACCCCCCCAGGAGCTTTCTTT. This encodes CATPPGAFF.

This chain joins TRBV7-9 and TRBJ1-4; D gene ambiguous. The CDR3 has 13 residues. Between the trimmed V and J ends, which lost 5 bases and 5 bases, there was a span of 9 bases. Germline V gene lookup returns CDR1 SEHNR and CDR2 FQNEAQ (reference sequence). CDR3 sequence: CASSLRPNEKLFF. The CDR3 DNA reads as TGTGCCAGCAGCCTTAGACCGAATGAAAAACTGTTTTTT. Combining the CDR3 with reference TRBV7-9 and TRBJ1-4 gives the whole variable domain DTGVSQNPRHKITKRGQNVTFRCDPISEHNRLYWYRQTLGQGPEFLTYFQNEAQLEKSRLLSDRFSAERPKGSFSTLEIQRTEQGDSAMYLCASSLRPNEKLFFGSGTQLSVL.

The chain has TRBV27 and TRBJ2-7; TRBD2 matches 7 bases. The CDR3 has 15 residues. Germline lookup yields CDR1 MNHEY and CDR2 SMNVEV (reference sequence). Germline trimming cut 6 bases from V and 4 bases from J; bases unmatched to any gene: 12. CDR3 bases: TGTGCCAGCAGGGGCCGGGCCAGCGGGACTTACGAGCAGTACTTC. Its protein is CASRGRASGTYEQYF.